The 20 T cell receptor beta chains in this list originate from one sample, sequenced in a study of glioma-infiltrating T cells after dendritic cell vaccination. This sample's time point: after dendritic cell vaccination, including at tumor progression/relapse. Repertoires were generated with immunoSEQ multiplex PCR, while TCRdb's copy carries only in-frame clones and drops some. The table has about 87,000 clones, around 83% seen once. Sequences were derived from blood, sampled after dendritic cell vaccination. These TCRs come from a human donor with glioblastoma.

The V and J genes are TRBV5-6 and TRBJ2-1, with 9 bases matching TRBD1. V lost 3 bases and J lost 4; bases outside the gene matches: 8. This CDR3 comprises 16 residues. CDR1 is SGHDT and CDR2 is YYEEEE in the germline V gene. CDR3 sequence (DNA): TGTGCCAGCAGCTCAACCGGGACAGGGATTTACAATGAGCAGTTCTTC. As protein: CASSSTGTGIYNEQFF.

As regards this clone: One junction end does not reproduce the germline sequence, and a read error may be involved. CDR3 loop: CASSLGAGGQETQYF. The CDR3 coding sequence is TGTGCTAGCAGCTTAGGAGCGGGGGGACAAGAGACCCAGTACTTC. This chain uses TRBV7-7 with TRBJ2-5, with TRBD2 matching 9 bases. The CDR3 runs 15 residues. Germline CDR1 is SSHAT and CDR2 is FNYEAQ (reference sequence).

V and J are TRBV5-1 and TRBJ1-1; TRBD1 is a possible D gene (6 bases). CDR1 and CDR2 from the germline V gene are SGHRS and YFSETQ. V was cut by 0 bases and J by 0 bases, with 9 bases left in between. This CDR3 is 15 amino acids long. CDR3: CASSLVGDMNTEAFF. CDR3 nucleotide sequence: TGCGCCAGCAGCTTGGTTGGGGACATGAACACTGAAGCTTTCTTT.

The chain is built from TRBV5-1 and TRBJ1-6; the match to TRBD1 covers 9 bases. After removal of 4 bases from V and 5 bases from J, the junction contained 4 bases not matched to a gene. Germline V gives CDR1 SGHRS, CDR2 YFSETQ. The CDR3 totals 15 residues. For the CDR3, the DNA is TGCGCCAGCAGCCGATGGACAGGGGATAATTCACCCCTCCACTTT. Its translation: CASSRWTGDNSPLHF.

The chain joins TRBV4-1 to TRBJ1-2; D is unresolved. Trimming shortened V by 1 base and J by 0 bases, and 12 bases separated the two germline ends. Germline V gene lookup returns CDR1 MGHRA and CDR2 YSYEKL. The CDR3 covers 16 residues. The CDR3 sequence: CASSQGVMQANYGYTF. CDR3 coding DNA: TGCGCCAGCAGCCAAGGAGTGATGCAGGCTAACTATGGCTACACCTTC.

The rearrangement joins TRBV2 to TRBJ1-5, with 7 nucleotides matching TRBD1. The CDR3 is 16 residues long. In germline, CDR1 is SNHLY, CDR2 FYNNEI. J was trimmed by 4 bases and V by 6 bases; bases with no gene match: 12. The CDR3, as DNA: TGTGCCAGCAGCAGATATACAGGGGCGAAGAATCAGCCCCAGCATTTT. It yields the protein CASSRYTGAKNQPQHF.

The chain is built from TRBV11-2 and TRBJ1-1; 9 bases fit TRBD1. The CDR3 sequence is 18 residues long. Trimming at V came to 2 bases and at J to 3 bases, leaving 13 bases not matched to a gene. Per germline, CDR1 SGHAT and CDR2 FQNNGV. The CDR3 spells CASSLYRGRGTEDTEAFF. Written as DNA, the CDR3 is TGTGCCAGCAGCTTATACAGGGGGCGAGGAACGGAAGACACTGAAGCTTTCTTT.

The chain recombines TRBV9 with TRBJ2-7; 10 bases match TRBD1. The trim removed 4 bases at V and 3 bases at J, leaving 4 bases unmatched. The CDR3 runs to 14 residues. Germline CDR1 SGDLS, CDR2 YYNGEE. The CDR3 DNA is TGTGCCAGCAGCCCTGGACAGGGGGACTACGAGCAGTACTTC. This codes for CASSPGQGDYEQYF.

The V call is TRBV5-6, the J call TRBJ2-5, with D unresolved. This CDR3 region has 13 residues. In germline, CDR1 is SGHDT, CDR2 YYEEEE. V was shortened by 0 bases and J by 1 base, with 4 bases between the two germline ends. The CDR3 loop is CASSLGAQETQYF. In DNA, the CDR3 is TGTGCCAGCAGCTTGGGGGCCCAAGAGACCCAGTACTTC.

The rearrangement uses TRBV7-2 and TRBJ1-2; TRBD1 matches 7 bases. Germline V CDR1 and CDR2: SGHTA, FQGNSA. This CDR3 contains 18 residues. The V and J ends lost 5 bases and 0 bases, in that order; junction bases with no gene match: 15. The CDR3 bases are TGTGCCAGCAGCAAAGGGGACAGCCCCACACCCCCTAACTATGGCTACACCTTC. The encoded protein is CASSKGDSPTPPNYGYTF.

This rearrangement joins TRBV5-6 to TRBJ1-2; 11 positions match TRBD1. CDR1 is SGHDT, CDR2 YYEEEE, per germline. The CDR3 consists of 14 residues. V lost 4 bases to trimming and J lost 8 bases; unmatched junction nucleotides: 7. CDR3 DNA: TGTGCCAGCAGCACAGGACAGGGGGCAGGAGGCTACACCTTC. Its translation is CASSTGQGAGGYTF.

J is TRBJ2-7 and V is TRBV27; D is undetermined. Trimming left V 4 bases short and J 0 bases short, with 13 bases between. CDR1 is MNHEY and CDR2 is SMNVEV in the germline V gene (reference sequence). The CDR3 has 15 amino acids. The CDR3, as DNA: TGTGCCAGCAGTTGGAGTCAGCGAAGCTCCTACGAGCAGTACTTC. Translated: CASSWSQRSSYEQYF.

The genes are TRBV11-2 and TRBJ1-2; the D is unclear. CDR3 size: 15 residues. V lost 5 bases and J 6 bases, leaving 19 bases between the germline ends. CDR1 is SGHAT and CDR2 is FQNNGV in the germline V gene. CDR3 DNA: TGTGCCAGCAGCCCAAGATTCTGGGCGGGTGATGGCTACACCTTC. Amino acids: CASSPRFWAGDGYTF.

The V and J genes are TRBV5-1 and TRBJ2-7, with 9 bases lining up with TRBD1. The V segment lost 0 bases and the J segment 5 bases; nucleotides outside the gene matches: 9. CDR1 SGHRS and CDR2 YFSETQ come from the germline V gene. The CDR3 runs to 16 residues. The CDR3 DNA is TGCGCCAGCAGCTTGGGAGTAAGGACAGGGGTACACGAGCAGTACTTC. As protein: CASSLGVRTGVHEQYF.

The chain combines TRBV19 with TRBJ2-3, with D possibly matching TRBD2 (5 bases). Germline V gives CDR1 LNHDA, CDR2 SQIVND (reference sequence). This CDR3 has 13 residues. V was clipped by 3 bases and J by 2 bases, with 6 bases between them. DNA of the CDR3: TGTGCCAGTAGTATCGGGATCACAGATACGCAGTATTTT. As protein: CASSIGITDTQYF.

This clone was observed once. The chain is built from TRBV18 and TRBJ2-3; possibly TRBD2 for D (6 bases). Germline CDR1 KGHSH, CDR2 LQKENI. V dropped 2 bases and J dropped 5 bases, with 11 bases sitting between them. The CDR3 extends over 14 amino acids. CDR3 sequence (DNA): TGTGCCAGCTCACCAGGGGACTCCCGAGATACGCAGTATTTT. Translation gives CASSPGDSRDTQYF.

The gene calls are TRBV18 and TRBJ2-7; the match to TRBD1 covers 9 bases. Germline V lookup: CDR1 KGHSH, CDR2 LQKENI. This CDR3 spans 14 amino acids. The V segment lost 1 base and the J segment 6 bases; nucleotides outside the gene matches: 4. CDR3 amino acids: CASSPRDRAGEQYF. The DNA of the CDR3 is TGTGCCAGCTCACCACGGGACAGGGCGGGCGAGCAGTACTTC.

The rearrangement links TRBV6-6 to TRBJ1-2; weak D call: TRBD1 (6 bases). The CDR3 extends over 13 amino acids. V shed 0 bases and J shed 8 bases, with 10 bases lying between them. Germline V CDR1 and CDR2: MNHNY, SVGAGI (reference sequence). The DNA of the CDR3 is TGTGCCAGCAGTTACTCGAAGGGGGGGGGCTACACCTTC. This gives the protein CASSYSKGGGYTF.

The CDR3 DNA follows: TGCAGCGTGGGGGGGGTCGGGATAACTGAAGCTTTCTTT. It is translated as CSVGGVGITEAFF. The gene calls are TRBV29-1 and TRBJ1-1, with D perhaps TRBD1 (5 bases). There are 13 residues in the CDR3. Germline-derived CDR1 and CDR2 are SQVTM and ANQGSEA. Between the trimmed V and J ends, which lost 6 bases and 5 bases, there was a span of 16 bases.

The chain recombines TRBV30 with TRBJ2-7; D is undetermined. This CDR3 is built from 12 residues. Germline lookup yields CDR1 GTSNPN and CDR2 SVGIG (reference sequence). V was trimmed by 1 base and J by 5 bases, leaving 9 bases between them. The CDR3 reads CAWSGKSDEQYF. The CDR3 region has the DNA TGTGCCTGGAGTGGGAAGAGCGACGAGCAGTACTTC.